Sequencing of this T cell receptor (beta chain) was carried out in a study of Tregs in tolerant kidney transplant recipients (dated by TCRdb to about 2019). Turning to the overall study: The transplants used related donors with nonmyeloablative bone marrow transplantation, and mixed chimerism in the human trials was transient. The study applied TCRbeta sequencing to find donor-specific regulatory T cells before combined kidney and bone marrow transplantation and then followed those same cells after transplant. Study-level results and caveats: The study was constrained by small patient numbers, and validation of the findings is required in larger populations and under other immunosuppression protocols. Biological reproducibility was not directly addressed, though technical replication error appeared minimal. Donor-specific Treg expansion exceeded global Treg expansion in tolerant patients, suggesting antigen-driven rather than nonspecific expansion. PCR primers changed over time for some patients, so nucleotide-level comparison across those patients' samples was not possible. Expanding Tregs with activated donor B cells appeared to identify the most biologically relevant and donor-specific TCRbeta repertoire.

CDR1 and CDR2, per the germline V gene (reference sequence), are SEHNR and FQNEAQ. Spanning cysteine to phenylalanine, the CDR3 consists of 14 amino acids. Solely the CDR3 DNA is kept, with 42 bases framed from the first base. The trim is 1 base for V and 8 bases for J, with a gap of 11 bases between the germline ends. Explained via the paper, the time point label denotes: blood sample drawn before combined kidney and bone marrow transplant. Unstimulated Tregs (CD4+CD25+CD127-), CD4+ non-Tregs (CD4+CD25-), CD4 and CD8 cells were FACS-sorted from thawed PBMCs. The patients were a few recipients of combined kidney and bone marrow transplants from the ITN036ST trial, and samples were available only from these trial subjects. Healthy control blood was processed by Ficoll density gradient to PBMCs and cryopreserved; patient PBMCs were collected before and after transplant. For TCRbeta CDR3 sequencing, genomic DNA from the sorted cells was extracted using the QIAGEN DNeasy Blood and Tissue Kit. High-throughput TCRbeta CDR3 sequencing, which included PCR amplification with bias correction and internal controls, was done commercially through immunoSEQ. Concerning the study's data processing: Unique productive TCRbeta sequences were defined by CDR3 nucleotide sequence where primers matched, and otherwise by CDR3 amino acid sequence together with Vbeta and Jbeta genes. To correct for sorting error, sequences found in more than one sorted population at a frequency ratio of 2:1 or less were discarded, and the remaining shared sequences were assigned to the population with the higher frequency. A sequence counted as donor-reactive if, in CFSE-low cells, the sequence had a frequency of at least 0.01% and was expanded at least 5-fold compared with unstimulated cells. Jensen-Shannon divergence, calculated on the top 100 TCRbeta sequences ranked by frequency, was used to quantify repertoire divergence. For samples with multiple sequencing runs, sorting error was corrected separately for each run before the runs were pooled. Imported from immuneACCESS, the table was reduced by TCRdb to in-frame sequences with V and J called. These copies leave out some clones; in studies compared against another copy, an unresolved V gene accounts for under half, and the cause of the remainder is not known. V and J calls and clone size are those listed in that table; D and trimming were worked out from the DNA. Recorded for this sample are fewer than 80,000 clones; about 98% of them occurred a single time. The ten largest clones represent 0.56% of the sample.

Worth noting for this clone: The antigen this receptor binds is unknown. The record has no base qualities; no much larger clone is one base away.

The chain is encoded by TRBV7-9 joined to TRBJ1-4, with TRBD1 tentatively as D gene (5 bases match). The source was CD4+ T cells from blood, collected before the transplant. The receptor's source is a human donor who received a combined kidney and bone marrow transplant. The CDR3: CASSLDRSREKLFF. The DNA sequence is TGTGCCAGCAGCTTAGACAGGAGCCGGGAAAAACTGTTTTTT.